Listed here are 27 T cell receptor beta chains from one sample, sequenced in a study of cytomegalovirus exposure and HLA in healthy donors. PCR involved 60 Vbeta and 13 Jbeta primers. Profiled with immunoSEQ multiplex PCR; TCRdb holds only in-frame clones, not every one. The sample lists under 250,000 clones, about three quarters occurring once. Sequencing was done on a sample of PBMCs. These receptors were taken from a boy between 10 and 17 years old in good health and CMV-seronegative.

CDR3 in DNA: TGTGCCAGCAGGACAGAGGCTAACTATGGCTACACCTTC. Encoded protein: CASRTEANYGYTF. V and J are TRBV5-4 and TRBJ1-2, with a possible D match to TRBD1 (5 bases). From germline, CDR1 is SGHNT and CDR2 YYREEE (reference sequence). The CDR3 is 13 residues long. V was shortened by 5 bases and J by 0 bases, with 8 bases between the two germline ends.

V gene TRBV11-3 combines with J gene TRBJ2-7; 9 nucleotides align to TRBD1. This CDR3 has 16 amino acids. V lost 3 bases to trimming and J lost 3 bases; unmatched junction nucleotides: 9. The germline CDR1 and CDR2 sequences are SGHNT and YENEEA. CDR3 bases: TGTGCCAGCAGCTTCCCGGGACAGGGTTATGGCTACGAGCAGTACTTC. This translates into CASSFPGQGYGYEQYF.

The DNA of the CDR3 is TGTGCCTGGAGTGTATCCGGGGGTGTAGCTTTCTTT. Protein: CAWSVSGGVAFF. The chain has TRBV30 and TRBJ1-1; tentative D call: TRBD1 (5 bases). CDR3 length: 12 residues. Germline CDR1 GTSNPN, CDR2 SVGIG (reference sequence). Trimming took off 0 bases at V and 10 bases at J, with 12 bases between the two ends.

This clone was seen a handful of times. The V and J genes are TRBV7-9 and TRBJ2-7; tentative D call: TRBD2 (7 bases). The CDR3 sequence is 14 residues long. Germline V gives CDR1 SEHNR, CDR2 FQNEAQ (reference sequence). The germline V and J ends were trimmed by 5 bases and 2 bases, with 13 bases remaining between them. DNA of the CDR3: TGTGCCAGCAGCCTCGGGGGGCTCCCCTACGAGCAGTACTTC. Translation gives CASSLGGLPYEQYF.

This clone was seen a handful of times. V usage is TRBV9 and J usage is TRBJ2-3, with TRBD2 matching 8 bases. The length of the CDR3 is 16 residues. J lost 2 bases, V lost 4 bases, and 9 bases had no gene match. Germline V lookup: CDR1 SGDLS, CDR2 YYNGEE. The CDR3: CASSPATGGVTDTQYF. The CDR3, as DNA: TGTGCCAGCAGCCCCGCAACGGGAGGGGTCACAGATACGCAGTATTTT.

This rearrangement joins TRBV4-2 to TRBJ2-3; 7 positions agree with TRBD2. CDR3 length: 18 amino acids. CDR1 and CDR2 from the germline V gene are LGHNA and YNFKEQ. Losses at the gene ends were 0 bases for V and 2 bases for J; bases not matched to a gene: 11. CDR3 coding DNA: TGTGCCAGCAGCCAAGAGAAGGCTAGCGGACTGATCACAGATACGCAGTATTTT. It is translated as CASSQEKASGLITDTQYF.

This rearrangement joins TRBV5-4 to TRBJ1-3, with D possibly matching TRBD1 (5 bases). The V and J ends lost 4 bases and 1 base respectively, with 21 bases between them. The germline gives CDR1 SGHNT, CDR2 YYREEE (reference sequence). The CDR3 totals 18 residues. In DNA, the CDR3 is TGTGCCAGCAGCCCGGACACCCTCGGGTTGGAATCTGGAAACACCATATATTTT. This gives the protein CASSPDTLGLESGNTIYF.

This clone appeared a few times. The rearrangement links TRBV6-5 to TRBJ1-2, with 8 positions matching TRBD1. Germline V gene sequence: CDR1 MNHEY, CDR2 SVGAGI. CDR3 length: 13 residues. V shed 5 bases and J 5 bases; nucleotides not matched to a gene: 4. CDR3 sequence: CASSVRTGYGYTF. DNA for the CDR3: TGTGCCAGCAGTGTGAGGACAGGGTATGGCTACACCTTC.

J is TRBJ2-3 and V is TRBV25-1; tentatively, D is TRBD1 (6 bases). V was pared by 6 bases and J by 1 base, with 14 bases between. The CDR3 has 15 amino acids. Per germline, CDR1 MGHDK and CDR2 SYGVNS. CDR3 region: CASSLGGRRTDTQYF. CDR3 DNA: TGTGCCAGCAGCCTAGGGGGACGTCGCACAGATACGCAGTATTTT. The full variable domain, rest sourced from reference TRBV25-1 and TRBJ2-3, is EADIYQTPRYLVIGTGKKITLECSQTMGHDKMYWYQQDPGMELHLIHYSYGVNSTEKGDLSSESTVSRIRTEHFPLTLESARPSHTSQYLCASSLGGRRTDTQYFGPGTRLTVL.

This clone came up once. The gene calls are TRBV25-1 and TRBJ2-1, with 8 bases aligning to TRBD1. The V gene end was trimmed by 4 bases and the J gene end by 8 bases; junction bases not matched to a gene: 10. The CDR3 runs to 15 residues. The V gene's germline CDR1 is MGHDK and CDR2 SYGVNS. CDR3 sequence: CASSGPGTGTDEQFF. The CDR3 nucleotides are TGTGCCAGCAGTGGCCCCGGGACAGGCACGGATGAGCAGTTCTTC.

The CDR3 DNA reads as TGTGCCAGCAGTGGTCAACGGACAGGGAATCGTGAAGCTTTCTTT. Translated, it gives CASSGQRTGNREAFF. V gene TRBV6-1 combines with J gene TRBJ1-1; 8 positions agree with TRBD1. The trim removed 4 bases at V and 7 bases at J, leaving 11 bases unmatched. There are 15 residues in the CDR3. From germline, CDR1 is MNHNS and CDR2 SASEGT.

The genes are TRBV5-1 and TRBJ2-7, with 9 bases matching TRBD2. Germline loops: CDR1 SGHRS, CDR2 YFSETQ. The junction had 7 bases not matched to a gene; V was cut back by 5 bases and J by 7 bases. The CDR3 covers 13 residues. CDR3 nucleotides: TGCGCCAGCAGGGATAGCGGGGGTCTGGAGCAGTACTTC. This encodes CASRDSGGLEQYF.

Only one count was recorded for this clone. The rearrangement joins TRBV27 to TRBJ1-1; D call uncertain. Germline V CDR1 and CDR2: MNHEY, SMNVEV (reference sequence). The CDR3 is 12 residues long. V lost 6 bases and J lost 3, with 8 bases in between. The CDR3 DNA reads TGTGCCAGCAGGCGAGGAGACACTGAAGCTTTCTTT. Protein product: CASRRGDTEAFF.

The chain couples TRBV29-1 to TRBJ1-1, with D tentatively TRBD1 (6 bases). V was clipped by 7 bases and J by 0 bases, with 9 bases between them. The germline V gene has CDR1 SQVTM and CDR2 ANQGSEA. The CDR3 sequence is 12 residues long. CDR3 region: CSAQGLNTEAFF. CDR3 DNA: TGCAGCGCTCAGGGGTTGAACACTGAAGCTTTCTTT.

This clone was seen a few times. The CDR3 sequence: CASSYSVLNGYTF. CDR3 coding DNA: TGTGCCAGCAGTTATTCGGTTCTGAACGGCTACACCTTC. The chain carries TRBV6-5 and TRBJ1-2; D unresolved. The germline V gene encodes CDR1 MNHEY and CDR2 SVGAGI. Trimming stripped 3 bases from V and 8 bases from J, with 13 bases between. The length of the CDR3 is 13 residues.

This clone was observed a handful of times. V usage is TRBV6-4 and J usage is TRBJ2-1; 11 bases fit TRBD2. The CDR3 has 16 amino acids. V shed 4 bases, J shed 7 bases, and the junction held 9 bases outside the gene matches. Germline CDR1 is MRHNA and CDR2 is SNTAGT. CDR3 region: CASSVTGTSGHNEQFF. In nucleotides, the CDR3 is TGTGCCAGCAGTGTCACCGGGACTAGCGGACATAATGAGCAGTTCTTC.

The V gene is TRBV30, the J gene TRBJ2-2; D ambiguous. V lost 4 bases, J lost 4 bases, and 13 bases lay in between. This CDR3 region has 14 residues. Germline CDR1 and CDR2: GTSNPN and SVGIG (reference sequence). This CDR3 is CAWKSGRATGELFF. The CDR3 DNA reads TGTGCCTGGAAGAGTGGGCGAGCCACCGGGGAGCTGTTTTTT.

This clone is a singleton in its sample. DNA of the CDR3: TGTGCCAGCAGCTCCTTTGCGGGGGCGGAGACCCAGTACTTC. Its protein product is CASSSFAGAETQYF. This sequence joins TRBV11-2 and TRBJ2-5; D may be TRBD2 (7 bases). CDR1 SGHAT and CDR2 FQNNGV come from the germline V gene. The V and J ends lost 4 bases and 5 bases respectively, with 14 bases between them. This CDR3 has 14 residues.

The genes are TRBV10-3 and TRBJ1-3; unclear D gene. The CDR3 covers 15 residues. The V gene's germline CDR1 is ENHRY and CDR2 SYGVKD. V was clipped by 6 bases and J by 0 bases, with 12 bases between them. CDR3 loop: CAIRGSRNSGNTIYF. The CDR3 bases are TGTGCCATCAGAGGGAGCCGCAACTCTGGAAACACCATATATTTT.

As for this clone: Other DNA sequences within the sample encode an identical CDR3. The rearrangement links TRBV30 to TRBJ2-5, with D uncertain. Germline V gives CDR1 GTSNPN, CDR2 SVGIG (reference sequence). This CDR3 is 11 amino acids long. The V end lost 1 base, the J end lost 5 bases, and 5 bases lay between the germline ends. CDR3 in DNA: TGTGCCTGGAGTGCGGGTGAGACCCAGTACTTC. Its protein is CAWSAGETQYF.

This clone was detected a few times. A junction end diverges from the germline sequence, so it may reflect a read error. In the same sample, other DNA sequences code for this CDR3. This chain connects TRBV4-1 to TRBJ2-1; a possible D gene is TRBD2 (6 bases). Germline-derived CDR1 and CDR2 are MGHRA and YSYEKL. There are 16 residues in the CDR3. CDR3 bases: TGTGCCAGCAGCCAAGATGCGGGGAGCTCCTACAATGAGCAGTTCTTC. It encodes CASSQDAGSSYNEQFF.

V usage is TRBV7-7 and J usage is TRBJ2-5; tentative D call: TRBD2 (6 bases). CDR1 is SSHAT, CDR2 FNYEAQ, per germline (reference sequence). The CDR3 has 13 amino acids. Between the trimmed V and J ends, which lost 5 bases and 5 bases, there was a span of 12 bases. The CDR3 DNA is TGTGCCAGCAGCCGGGAGATCGTGGAGACCCAGTACTTC. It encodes CASSREIVETQYF.

CDR3 coding DNA: TGTGCCTGGACCACATTGGATACGCAGTATTTT. Its translation is CAWTTLDTQYF. V and J are TRBV30 and TRBJ2-3; no clear D. Germline V gene sequence: CDR1 GTSNPN, CDR2 SVGIG (reference sequence). V was trimmed by 4 bases and J by 6 bases, leaving 8 bases between them. CDR3 size: 11 residues. The full variable domain, with the rest looked up from reference TRBV30 and TRBJ2-3, is SQTIHQWPATLVQPVGSPLSLECTVEGTSNPNLYWYRQAAGRGLQLLFYSVGIGQISSEVPQNLSASRPQDRQFILSSKKLLLSDSGFYLCAWTTLDTQYFGPGTRLTVL.

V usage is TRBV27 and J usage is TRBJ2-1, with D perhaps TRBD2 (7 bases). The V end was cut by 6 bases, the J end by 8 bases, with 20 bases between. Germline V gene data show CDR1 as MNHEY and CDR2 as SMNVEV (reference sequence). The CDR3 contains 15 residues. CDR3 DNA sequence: TGTGCCAGCAGCCCCACCAGACTAGGGGGGGATGAGCAGTTCTTC. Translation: CASSPTRLGGDEQFF.

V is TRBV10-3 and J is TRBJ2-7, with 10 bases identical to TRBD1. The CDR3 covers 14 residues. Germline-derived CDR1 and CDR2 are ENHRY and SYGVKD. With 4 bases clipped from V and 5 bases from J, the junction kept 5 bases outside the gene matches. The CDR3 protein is CAISVGQGSDEQYF. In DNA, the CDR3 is TGTGCCATCAGTGTGGGACAGGGGAGCGACGAGCAGTACTTC.

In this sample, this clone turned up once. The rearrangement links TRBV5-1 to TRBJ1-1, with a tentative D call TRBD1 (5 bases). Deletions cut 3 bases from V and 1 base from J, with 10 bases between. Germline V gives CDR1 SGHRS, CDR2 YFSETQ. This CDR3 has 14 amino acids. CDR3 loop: CASSYSTENTEAFF. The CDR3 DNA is TGCGCCAGCAGCTACTCGACAGAGAACACTGAAGCTTTCTTT.

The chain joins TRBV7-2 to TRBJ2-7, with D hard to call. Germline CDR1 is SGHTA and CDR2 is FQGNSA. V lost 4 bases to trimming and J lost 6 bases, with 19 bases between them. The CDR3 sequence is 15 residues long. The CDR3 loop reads CASSSLGGQVVEQYF. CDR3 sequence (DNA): TGTGCCAGCAGCTCATTAGGTGGGCAGGTAGTCGAGCAGTACTTC.